This T cell receptor beta chain is from a study of blood T cell repertoires in COVID-19. Study at large: Samples came from the United States, Italy and Spain, spanning acute and convalescent COVID-19. Sources were T cells, B-cell-depleted T cells, or PBMCs; the material itself was cDNA or gDNA.

Germline lookup yields CDR1 SGHVS and CDR2 FQNEAQ. The CDR3 length is 16 residues. V was shortened by 5 bases and J by 1 base, with 15 bases between the two germline ends. In the authors' methods: Amplification with reference gene primers provided the estimates of nucleated cell counts. The assay was immunoSEQ multiplex PCR, and TCRdb's table has in-frame clones only and misses some. V, J and clone size are taken as reported in that table, and D and trimming were inferred from the DNA itself. The data hold some 170,000 clones, with 93% observed a single time. The chain carries TRBV7-8 and TRBJ1-5; possible D gene TRBD1, 6 bases. This TCR was sampled from a woman aged 60-75 years with COVID-19, enrolled during active disease. Source material: peripheral blood. In nucleotides, the CDR3 is TGTGCCAGCAGCCCCTCTCAGGGGAGAAGCAATCAGCCCCAGCATTTT. This gives the protein CASSPSQGRSNQPQHF.